This TCR beta chain emerged from a study of T-cell memory formation after mild COVID-19. Study findings and constraints: CD4+ contracting clones were mainly CM and EM; CD8+ ones, EMRA.

As for this clonotype: Its target is not known.

TCRdb called the 5' RACE reads again in MiXCR, with one record for every CDR3 protein. The table lists about 180,000 distinct CDR3 sequences, about a fifth of them singletons. Deletions cut 0 bases from V and 7 bases from J, with 13 bases between. Germline V gene sequence: CDR1 SGHRS, CDR2 YFSETQ. The CDR3 has 14 amino acids. This chain joins TRBV5-1 and TRBJ2-5, with a possible D match to TRBD1 (5 bases). The receptor was isolated from a young man who had mild COVID-19 (a few samples of this study predate the infection). Cell type and time point are not known. Material for sequencing was PBMCs or a T cell subset sorted from them (not recorded which). Here the CDR3 reads CASSLAVTERTQYF. CDR3 DNA: TGCGCCAGCAGCTTGGCCGTGACAGAGAGGACCCAGTACTTC.